The rows below give T cell receptor beta chains drawn from one sample of a study of blood T cell repertoires in COVID-19. The repertoire was sequenced with immunoSEQ multiplex PCR; TCRdb's copy has only in-frame clones and lacks some. Among approximately 110,000 clones listed, around 83% were seen once. The sample was peripheral blood. The receptors shown here come from a human donor in a cohort sampled during active COVID-19. CDR3s include the opening cysteine and the closing phenylalanine or tryptophan. D genes are given only for firm matches. Clone size is not always given. Where it is, it says once, few, many or a class for expanded clones.

J,V,size,length,D,DNA,CDR3
TRBJ1-1,TRBV28,-,12,-,TGTGCCAGCAGTTTCGGAGGAGGGGAAGCTTTCTTT,CASSFGGGEAFF
TRBJ2-7,TRBV6-5,-,15,-,TGTGCCAGCACCCTATCGGGGGATGGGCCTTACGAGCAGTACTTC,CASTLSGDGPYEQYF
TRBJ2-4,TRBV15,-,16,TRBD2,TGTGCCACCAGCTTTAGCGGGAGCCTTGCCAAAAACATTCAGTACTTC,CATSFSGSLAKNIQYF
TRBJ2-3,TRBV18,-,15,-,TGTGCCAGCTCACCAAATAGGCAGGTAACAGATACGCAGTATTTT,CASSPNRQVTDTQYF
TRBJ2-1,TRBV20-1,few,11,-,TGCAGTGCTAGACGGGTACCTGAGCAGTTCTTC,CSARRVPEQFF
TRBJ1-5,TRBV29-1,-,17,-,TGCAGCGTCCAGGGGTCGCGGCAGGGGTCCTTGGGTCAGCCCCAGCATTTT,CSVQGSRQGSLGQPQHF
TRBJ2-2,TRBV7-6,-,12,-,TGTGCCAGCAGCTCCCCTACCGGGGAGCTGTTTTTT,CASSSPTGELFF
TRBJ2-1,TRBV28,-,16,-,TGTGCCAGCAGTTTATACCCGGGAGAGCTACTAAATGAGCAGTTCTTC,CASSLYPGELLNEQFF
TRBJ2-7,TRBV27,-,15,-,TGTGCCAGCAGTTTGGGGGGTATGGGGCCTTACGAGCAGTACTTC,CASSLGGMGPYEQYF
TRBJ1-1,TRBV14,-,15,-,TGTGCCAGCAGCCAGGAGGGGTGGGCTAACACTGAAGCTTTCTTT,CASSQEGWANTEAFF
TRBJ1-1,TRBV12-3/TRBV12-4,-,13,TRBD1,TGTGCCAGCAGCTTAGGGGGCAAGGCTGAAGCTTTCTTT,CASSLGGKAEAFF
TRBJ2-3,TRBV6-6,once,15,TRBD2,TGTGCCAGCAGTTACACTAGCGGGGGCGGGGATACGCAGTATTTT,CASSYTSGGGDTQYF
TRBJ2-5,TRBV5-5,once,15,TRBD1,TGTGCCAGCAGCTTGGAGGGACAGCTTAGGAAGACCCAGTACTTC,CASSLEGQLRKTQYF
TRBJ2-5,TRBV10-3,-,14,TRBD2,TGTGCCATCAGCGCTAGCGGGAGTCAAGAGACCCAGTACTTC,CAISASGSQETQYF
TRBJ2-3,TRBV5-5,once,12,-,TGTGCCAGCAGCCCAGGCACAGATACGCAGTATTTT,CASSPGTDTQYF
TRBJ1-2,TRBV3-1/TRBV3-2,-,14,-,TGTGCCAGCAGCCAAGAGGTCGGGGGGCCTGGCTACACCTTC,CASSQEVGGPGYTF
TRBJ1-2,TRBV2,-,14,TRBD1,TGTGCCAGCAGTGGACTCAGGGGGCCGGGTGGCTACACCTTC,CASSGLRGPGGYTF
TRBJ2-5,TRBV6-1,-,13,-,TGTGCCAGCAGTGAAAATCGGGTGGAGACCCAGTACTTC,CASSENRVETQYF
TRBJ2-3,TRBV5-1,-,15,-,TGCGCCAGCAGCTTGTATGCAGTCCCCACAGATACGCAGTATTTT,CASSLYAVPTDTQYF
TRBJ2-3,TRBV10-2,-,12,-,TGCGCCAGCAGTGAGTCCGGTCGTACGCAGTATTTT,CASSESGRTQYF
TRBJ2-5,TRBV7-7,once,17,TRBD2,TGTGCTAGCAGCAAAAGACTAGCGGGAGGGATTGAAGAGACCCAGTACTTC,CASSKRLAGGIEETQYF
TRBJ2-3,TRBV5-1,-,16,TRBD2,TGCGCCAGCAGCCGGGGACTAGGCCCTCTACGGGATACGCAGTATTTT,CASSRGLGPLRDTQYF
TRBJ1-2,TRBV29-1,-,13,-,TGCAGCGCGGGTCCAGGCAACAACTATGGCTACACCTTC,CSAGPGNNYGYTF
TRBJ1-2,TRBV10-3,-,17,TRBD1,TGTGCCATCAGTGAGGAATTAGAACGACAGGGGGACTATGGCTACACCTTC,CAISEELERQGDYGYTF
TRBJ1-1,TRBV5-1,-,14,-,TGCGCCAGCAGCTTGATTGAGGCGGGCACTGAAGCTTTCTTT,CASSLIEAGTEAFF
TRBJ2-1,TRBV5-1,-,13,TRBD2,TGCGCCAGCAGCCACCCGACTAGCGGGATTCCGGTCTTC,CASSHPTSGIPVF
TRBJ2-5,TRBV10-1,-,14,-,TGCGCCAGCAGTGAGCAAGGGGACCAAGAGACCCAGTACTTC,CASSEQGDQETQYF
TRBJ1-2,TRBV28,once,12,-,TGTGCCAGCAGTTTTAGACTCTATGGCTACACCTTC,CASSFRLYGYTF
TRBJ2-1,TRBV12-3/TRBV12-4,once,11,-,TGTGCCAGCAGTTCCGCGGCTAGGAGGCTCTTC,CASSSAARRLF
TRBJ1-4,TRBV4-3,-,13,-,TGCGCCAGCAGCCAAGAGAGGGTAGAAAAACTGTTTTTT,CASSQERVEKLFF
TRBJ2-7,TRBV28,few,14,-,TGTGCCAGCAGTTGGCAGGCGGGTTCCTACGAGCAGTACTTC,CASSWQAGSYEQYF
TRBJ1-5,TRBV7-2,-,14,-,TGTGCCAGCAGCCTGGACGCCGGGGATCAGCCCCAGCATTTT,CASSLDAGDQPQHF
TRBJ1-1,TRBV29-1,-,14,-,TGCAGCGTTGAAGAAACAGGGATAGGCACTGAAGCTTTCTTT,CSVEETGIGTEAFF
TRBJ1-6,TRBV6-5,few,16,-,TGTGCCAGCAGTTACGGCCCGAGGCTAAATATTTCACCCCTCCACTTT,CASSYGPRLNISPLHF
TRBJ1-5,TRBV6-1,-,18,TRBD1,TGTGCCAGCAGTGAACCCTCCCCGGGACAGGGAAACAATCAGCCCCAGCATTTT,CASSEPSPGQGNNQPQHF
TRBJ2-2,TRBV20-1,-,15,-,TGCAGTGCTAGTCATTTAGCGCAGGACACCGGGGAGCTGTTTTTT,CSASHLAQDTGELFF
TRBJ2-1,TRBV6-5,-,14,TRBD1,TGTGGGGCCTTAGGGACAGGGTCTTTGGGTGAGCAGTTCTTC,CGALGTGSLGEQFF
TRBJ1-1,TRBV5-1,once,15,-,TGCGCCAGCAGGGGACATCCCGAAGGGTACACTGAAGCTTTCTTT,CASRGHPEGYTEAFF
TRBJ2-7,TRBV7-3,few,13,TRBD1,TGTGCCAGCGCACGGGACAGGAACTACGAGCAGTACTTC,CASARDRNYEQYF
TRBJ2-7,TRBV27,-,15,TRBD1,TGTGCCAGCAGTCCAGGGGGCTCTCTCTCCTACGAGCAGTACTTC,CASSPGGSLSYEQYF
TRBJ1-5,TRBV6-6,-,15,TRBD1,TGTGCCAGCAGTTACGGGGACAGGGCCGGACAGCCCCAGCATTTT,CASSYGDRAGQPQHF
TRBJ1-3,TRBV7-3,-,17,-,TGTGCCAGCAGCTTAAAGAGGCTTATTCACTCTGGAAACACCATATATTTT,CASSLKRLIHSGNTIYF
TRBJ1-4,TRBV4-1,-,15,-,TGCGCCAGCAGCCAATCAGCGTCCAGTTATGAAAAACTGTTTTTT,CASSQSASSYEKLFF
TRBJ2-3,TRBV4-2,once,19,TRBD2,TGTGCCAGCAGCCAAGATCCAAAGCGGGGGCCCCACCTTGTGGATACGCAGTATTTT,CASSQDPKRGPHLVDTQYF
TRBJ2-7,TRBV15,-,15,-,TGTGCCACCAGCAGAGATCAGGGGGAGGTATACGAGCAGTACTTC,CATSRDQGEVYEQYF
TRBJ2-7,TRBV5-1,-,15,TRBD1,TGCGCCAGCAGCTTGGCTCCCGGGACAGGGGGCGAGCAGTACTTC,CASSLAPGTGGEQYF
TRBJ1-2,TRBV7-9,few,13,TRBD1,TGTGCCAGCAGCCCCGGACAGGGCTATGGCTACACCTTC,CASSPGQGYGYTF
TRBJ2-5,TRBV7-2,-,15,TRBD2,TGTGCCAGCAGCTTAGGTGGACTAGCGGGGGAGACCCAGTACTTC,CASSLGGLAGETQYF
TRBJ2-7,TRBV3-1/TRBV3-2,-,15,-,TGTGCCAGCAGTCTTACAGGGAAGGCGTCCTACGAGCAGTACTTC,CASSLTGKASYEQYF
TRBJ1-2,TRBV19,-,16,-,TGTGCCAGTAGTACGCGTTACATTGGCGGGGTTTATGGCTACACCTTC,CASSTRYIGGVYGYTF
TRBJ2-3,TRBV2,-,13,-,TGTGCCAGCGGGGCAGGTAGCACAGATACGCAGTATTTT,CASGAGSTDTQYF
TRBJ1-5,TRBV28,-,15,-,TGTGCCAGCAGTAACGCGCTTCGGGGCAATCAGCCCCAGCATTTT,CASSNALRGNQPQHF
TRBJ2-7,TRBV28,-,14,TRBD1,TGTGCCAGCAGTTACAGGGGGCAGTACTACGAGCAGTACTTC,CASSYRGQYYEQYF
TRBJ2-1,TRBV24-1,-,15,TRBD1,TGTGCCACCAGTGAGCCGGGACAGTCCTACAATGAGCAGTTCTTC,CATSEPGQSYNEQFF
TRBJ1-4,TRBV3-1/TRBV3-2,-,16,-,TGTGCCAGCAGCCAAGAGGTCGGGACAACTAATGAAAAACTGTTTTTT,CASSQEVGTTNEKLFF
TRBJ1-1,TRBV6-4,-,13,-,TGTGCCAGCAGCGCGGACATAGGGACTGAAGCTTTCTTT,CASSADIGTEAFF
TRBJ2-5,TRBV3-1/TRBV3-2,few,16,-,TGTGCCAGCAGCCAATACTCTCTGCAGGGGGGAAAGACCCAGTACTTC,CASSQYSLQGGKTQYF
TRBJ1-1,TRBV18,-,15,-,TGTGCCAGCTCACAAAGAGAGCTTATGAACACTGAAGCTTTCTTT,CASSQRELMNTEAFF